Below, 32 T cell receptor beta chains from the same sample are listed, as sequenced in a study of T cells in Graves' hyperthyroidism and ophthalmopathy. Amplified regions were TCR beta CDR3 sequences from RNA transcripts. First-round RT-PCR with HTBI primers amplified the TCR CDR3 region. TCRdb re-called the multiplex PCR reads through MiXCR, storing one row per CDR3 protein. Among 640,000 or so distinct CDR3 sequences listed, 14% were seen once. Sequences were obtained from blood. These receptors originate from a woman aged 18-35 years with Graves' ophthalmopathy.

This clonotype was picked up many times. V gene TRBV12-3 or TRBV12-4 combines with J gene TRBJ2-2, with 10 bases fitting TRBD2. V lost 6 bases and J lost 5; bases outside the gene matches: 6. CDR3 size: 15 residues. The CDR3 spells CASSPLAGRTGELFF. DNA for the CDR3: TGTGCCAGCAGCCCACTAGCGGGACGGACCGGGGAGCTGTTTTTT.

Ten or more counts support this clonotype. This sequence joins TRBV28 and TRBJ2-7; 7 nucleotides match TRBD2. V was clipped by 4 bases and J by 0 bases; unmatched bases: 12. The CDR3 has 17 residues. Germline CDR1 reads MDHEN; CDR2 reads SYDVKM. The CDR3 region has the DNA TGTGCCAGCAGTTCTCGCGGGAGAGGTCGGATCTCCTACGAGCAGTACTTC. Translated, it gives CASSSRGRGRISYEQYF.

This clonotype was counted at least ten times. The gene calls are TRBV6-1 and TRBJ2-1; 9 bases align to TRBD2. This CDR3 contains 14 residues. Trimming at V came to 10 bases and at J to 5 bases, leaving 9 bases not matched to a gene. Germline CDR1 and CDR2: MNHNS and SASEGT. CDR3 in amino acids: CATRRLAVNNEQFF. The DNA of the CDR3 is TGTGCCACTAGAAGACTAGCGGTCAACAATGAGCAGTTCTTC.

This clonotype occurred many times. The V call is TRBV25-1, the J call TRBJ2-1; the match to TRBD2 covers 15 bases. Losses at the gene ends were 1 base for V and 4 bases for J; bases not matched to a gene: 2. This CDR3 has 17 amino acids. Germline V gene data show CDR1 as MGHDK and CDR2 as SYGVNS. The CDR3 DNA sequence: TGTGCCAGCAGTGAATCTGGACTAGCGGGAGGGTACAATGAGCAGTTCTTC. Amino acids: CASSESGLAGGYNEQFF.

This rearrangement joins TRBV9 to TRBJ2-7; TRBD2 matches at 7 bases. Germline V gene sequence: CDR1 SGDLS, CDR2 YYNGEE. Losses at the gene ends were 1 base for V and 1 base for J; bases not matched to a gene: 20. The length of the CDR3 is 20 residues. The CDR3 spells CASSVLLTVREYPLSYEQYF. CDR3 nucleotide sequence: TGTGCCAGCAGCGTACTCCTGACTGTGCGGGAGTATCCCTTGTCCTACGAGCAGTACTTC.

The sample holds many counts of this clonotype. The chain uses TRBV5-1 and TRBJ1-1; D possibly corresponds to TRBD1 (6 bases). The germline V gene encodes CDR1 SGHRS and CDR2 YFSETQ. The CDR3 runs 15 residues. Trimming removed 1 base at V and 1 base at J, with 11 bases between. The CDR3, as DNA: TGCGCCAGCAGCTTGACCGGGACACCGAACACTGAAGCTTTCTTT. Protein product: CASSLTGTPNTEAFF.

This clonotype appeared many times. The rearrangement links TRBV28 to TRBJ1-2; a weak D match, TRBD1 (5 bases). The CDR3 covers 13 residues. V was clipped by 7 bases and J by 6 bases, with 15 bases between them. CDR1 and CDR2 (germline): MDHEN, SYDVKM. The CDR3 region is CASIKGPGNGYTF. DNA for the CDR3: TGTGCCAGCATCAAGGGACCGGGGAATGGCTACACCTTC.

This clonotype was counted many times. The chain combines TRBV19 with TRBJ1-1, with 9 bases identical to TRBD1. Germline lookup yields CDR1 LNHDA and CDR2 SQIVND (reference sequence). The ends lost 4 bases at V and 4 bases at J; junction bases unmatched: 7. This CDR3 has 15 residues. The CDR3, as DNA: TGTGCCAGTAGTACCTGGGACAGGGCCTCCACTGAAGCTTTCTTT. Protein sequence: CASSTWDRASTEAFF. Complete variable domain (other parts from reference TRBV19 and TRBJ1-1): DGGITQSPKYLFRKEGQNVTLSCEQNLNHDAMYWYRQDPGQGLRLIYYSQIVNDFQKGDIAEGYSVSREKKESFPLTVTSAQKNPTAFYLCASSTWDRASTEAFFGQGTRLTVV.

This clonotype has ten or more counts. V and J are TRBV7-2 and TRBJ1-2; a possible D gene is TRBD1 (5 bases). The CDR3 extends over 16 amino acids. The germline gives CDR1 SGHTA, CDR2 FQGNSA. V was cut by 1 base and J by 8 bases, with 20 bases left in between. The CDR3 loop is CASSLEDARAVGGYTF. Written as DNA, the CDR3 is TGTGCCAGCAGCTTAGAGGATGCCAGGGCGGTAGGGGGCTACACCTTC.

This clonotype was detected ten times or more. J is TRBJ2-7 and V is TRBV6-1; D remains ambiguous. The CDR3 is made up of 14 amino acids. Germline V gene data show CDR1 as MNHNS and CDR2 as SASEGT. V lost 7 bases and J lost 0, with 13 bases in between. The CDR3 loop reads CASIKGVRSYEQYF. CDR3 in DNA: TGTGCCAGCATTAAAGGAGTCCGCTCCTACGAGCAGTACTTC.

The V call is TRBV19, the J call TRBJ2-7; TRBD2 might be the D (5 bases). The germline V and J ends were trimmed by 1 base and 1 base, with 11 bases remaining between them. Germline V CDR1 and CDR2: LNHDA, SQIVND (reference sequence). The CDR3 loop spans 15 amino acids. The CDR3 DNA follows: TGTGCCAGTAGTATAGGGCCGGCGGGTTCCTACGAGCAGTACTTC. This codes for CASSIGPAGSYEQYF.

The V gene is TRBV29-1, the J gene TRBJ2-4; D is undetermined. This CDR3 has 14 amino acids. V dropped 3 bases and J dropped 6 bases, with 15 bases sitting between them. The germline CDR1 and CDR2 sequences are SQVTM and ANQGSEA. This CDR3 reads CSVEDHQDLNIQYF. Written as DNA, the CDR3 is TGCAGCGTTGAGGACCACCAAGATCTAAACATTCAGTACTTC.

In its sample, this clonotype was seen many times. The genes are TRBV6-4 and TRBJ2-1; 8 positions agree with TRBD1. The CDR3 has 15 amino acids. Per germline, CDR1 MRHNA and CDR2 SNTAGT. V was clipped by 2 bases and J by 8 bases; unmatched bases: 8. The CDR3 is CASSDGQGGIDEQFF. Here the CDR3 DNA reads TGTGCCAGCAGTGACGGACAGGGAGGTATTGATGAGCAGTTCTTC.

This clonotype was picked up many times. This chain connects TRBV29-1 to TRBJ1-1; D gene unclear. The CDR3 is made up of 14 amino acids. The V gene lost 4 bases and the J gene lost 5 bases, with 17 bases spanning the gap. Per germline, CDR1 SQVTM and CDR2 ANQGSEA. CDR3 coding DNA: TGCAGCGTTGTTCCCCGGCACCCGGGGACTGAAGCTTTCTTT. Encoded protein: CSVVPRHPGTEAFF. Variable domain in full (rest from reference TRBV29-1 and TRBJ1-1): SAVISQKPSRDICQRGTSLTIQCQVDSQVTMMFWYRQQPGQSLTLIATANQGSEATYESGFVIDKFPISRPNLTFSTLTVSNMSPEDSSIYLCSVVPRHPGTEAFFGQGTRLTVV.

This clonotype was found a few times. This chain joins TRBV9 and TRBJ2-7, with TRBD2 matching 7 bases. Germline V gene lookup returns CDR1 SGDLS and CDR2 YYNGEE. CDR3 size: 15 residues. J lost 5 bases, V lost 4 bases, and 12 bases had no gene match. CDR3 nucleotides: TGTGCCAGCAGCCCCAGAGGCGGGAGCGTAAACGAGCAGTACTTC. Amino acid sequence: CASSPRGGSVNEQYF. Full variable domain (rest looked up from reference TRBV9 and TRBJ2-7): DSGVTQTPKHLITATGQRVTLRCSPRSGDLSVYWYQQSLDQGLQFLIQYYNGEERAKGNILERFSAQQFPDLHSELNLSSLELGDSALYFCASSPRGGSVNEQYFGPGTRLTVT.

This clonotype occurred many times. The CDR3 nucleotides are TGCAGTGGGCTAGCGGGAGAGACCCAGTACTTC. Translating it yields CSGLAGETQYF. V gene TRBV20-1 combines with J gene TRBJ2-5; the match to TRBD2 covers 8 bases. Per germline, CDR1 DFQATT and CDR2 SNEGSKA (reference sequence). This CDR3 is 11 amino acids long. J gave up 4 bases and V 7 bases, and 2 bases lay outside the gene matches.

V and J are TRBV18 and TRBJ2-5, with D uncertain. CDR1 and CDR2 (germline): KGHSH, LQKENI. The CDR3 totals 13 residues. Trimming left V 0 bases short and J 5 bases short, with 7 bases between. CDR3 DNA: TGTGCCAGCTCACCACCGGTGCGGGAGACCCAGTACTTC. Protein: CASSPPVRETQYF.

The sample holds many counts of this clonotype. The rearrangement uses TRBV27 and TRBJ1-5, with 7 bases lining up with TRBD1. This CDR3 contains 14 residues. The germline V gene has CDR1 MNHEY and CDR2 SMNVEV (reference sequence). Trimming at V came to 2 bases and at J to 5 bases, leaving 3 bases not matched to a gene. As DNA, the CDR3 is TGTGCCAGCAGTTTAAAGGGACAGTATCAGCCCCAGCATTTT. This encodes CASSLKGQYQPQHF.

This clonotype was observed a handful of times. The J gene is TRBJ1-6, the V gene TRBV7-3, with D possibly being TRBD1 (6 bases). The germline V gene has CDR1 SGHTA and CDR2 FQGTGA. There are 14 residues in the CDR3. V lost 2 bases, J lost 7 bases, and 9 bases lay in between. CDR3 amino acids: CASSLGGLNSPLHF. In DNA form, the CDR3 reads TGTGCCAGCAGCTTAGGGGGGCTAAATTCACCCCTCCACTTT. The full variable domain, rest sourced from reference TRBV7-3 and TRBJ1-6, is GAGVSQTPSNKVTEKGKYVELRCDPISGHTALYWYRQSLGQGPEFLIYFQGTGAADDSGLPNDRFFAVRPEGSVSTLKIQRTERGDSAVYLCASSLGGLNSPLHFGNGTRLTVT.

This clonotype has at least ten counts. The gene calls are TRBV12-3 or TRBV12-4 and TRBJ2-5; D uncertain. The CDR3 runs to 14 residues. The germline V and J ends were trimmed by 7 bases and 5 bases, with 17 bases remaining between them. CDR3 sequence reads: CASKSTAAAETQYF. CDR3 DNA sequence: TGTGCCAGCAAGAGTACGGCCGCGGCGGAGACCCAGTACTTC.

The chain couples TRBV12-3 or TRBV12-4 to TRBJ2-2, with D perhaps assigned TRBD1 or TRBD2 (5 bases each). There are 14 residues in the CDR3. Between the trimmed V and J ends, which lost 2 bases and 6 bases, there was a span of 10 bases. Here the CDR3 DNA reads TGTGCCAGCAGTTTAAGAGGGGTCCCCGGGGAGCTGTTTTTT. This sequence encodes CASSLRGVPGELFF.

This clonotype was picked up a small number of times. J is TRBJ2-3 and V is TRBV7-3; 14 bases fit TRBD2. This CDR3 has 18 amino acids. Per the germline V gene, CDR1 is SGHTA and CDR2 is FQGTGA. With 5 bases clipped from V and 6 bases from J, the junction kept 13 bases outside the gene matches. CDR3 in DNA: TGTGCCAGCAGCAACATAGGACTAGCGGGAGGCAAGGGTGATACGCAGTATTTT. Its translation is CASSNIGLAGGKGDTQYF.

This clonotype was counted at least ten times. The chain uses TRBV20-1 and TRBJ2-3, with D perhaps given as TRBD1 or TRBD2 (6 bases each). Germline lookup yields CDR1 DFQATT and CDR2 SNEGSKA (reference sequence). This CDR3 spans 12 amino acids. CDR3 coding DNA: TGCAGCCTATCTGGGGGGCGCGATACGCAGTATTTT. Translation: CSLSGGRDTQYF.

Comments on this clonotype: This could be a read error, since a much larger clone is one nucleotide away. The chain uses TRBV20-1 and TRBJ1-5; D gene unclear. In germline, CDR1 is DFQATT, CDR2 SNEGSKA (reference sequence). There are 14 residues in the CDR3. The CDR3 loop is CSAREGPRNQRQHF. CDR3 DNA: TGCAGTGCTAGAGAAGGACCTCGCAATCAGCGCCAGCATTTT.

This clonotype was picked up many times. The J gene is TRBJ2-2, the V gene TRBV5-5; a possible D gene is TRBD1 (6 bases). This CDR3 is 14 amino acids long. From germline, CDR1 is SGHKS and CDR2 YYEKEE (reference sequence). V lost 3 bases, J lost 6 bases, and 12 bases lay in between. CDR3 residues: CASSSYRASGELFF. DNA of the CDR3: TGTGCCAGCAGCTCTTACAGGGCTTCCGGGGAGCTGTTTTTT.

The chain recombines TRBV30 with TRBJ1-4; D uncertain. The CDR3 is 14 amino acids. Germline CDR1 is GTSNPN and CDR2 is SVGIG (reference sequence). V was trimmed by 3 bases and J by 2 bases, leaving 10 bases between them. CDR3 sequence (DNA): TGTGCCTGGAGAATGAAGAAGACTAATGAAAAACTGTTTTTT. Translated, it gives CAWRMKKTNEKLFF.

With regard to this clonotype: The junction and the germline gene differ at one end; a read error may be behind it. V usage is TRBV4-1 and J usage is TRBJ2-4; D is undetermined. Germline assignment: CDR1 MGHRA and CDR2 YSYEKL. This CDR3 contains 13 residues. The CDR3 DNA reads as TGTGCCAGCAGCCGTACTCGCGAAAACATTCAGTACTTC. Its protein is CASSRTRENIQYF.

There are many counts of this clonotype. The chain is built from TRBV6-1 and TRBJ2-1; TRBD2 agrees at 8 bases. CDR1 and CDR2 (germline): MNHNS, SASEGT. Trimming cost V 9 bases and J 4 bases; bases outside gene matches: 11. CDR3 size: 15 residues. The CDR3 DNA sequence: TGTGCCAGTTCGTCGGGGGGGACGGTATACAATGAGCAGTTCTTC. Its translation: CASSSGGTVYNEQFF.

This chain links TRBV20-1 with TRBJ2-1, with a weak D call TRBD2 (6 bases). The CDR3 sequence is 14 residues long. The V gene's germline CDR1 is DFQATT and CDR2 SNEGSKA (reference sequence). Trimming stripped 6 bases from V and 0 bases from J, with 12 bases between. Written as DNA, the CDR3 is TGCAGTGCAAAGACGACTAGCTCCTACAATGAGCAGTTCTTC. It yields the protein CSAKTTSSYNEQFF.

The chain uses TRBV28 and TRBJ2-1, with D possibly being TRBD1 or TRBD2 (5 bases each). V lost 8 bases to trimming and J lost 10 bases, with 30 bases between them. This CDR3 region has 17 residues. Per germline, CDR1 MDHEN and CDR2 SYDVKM. CDR3 bases: TGTGCCAGCGGCTCAACGGGACGCCACCCCGGACGGTACGAGCAGTTCTTC. This sequence encodes CASGSTGRHPGRYEQFF.

The chain combines TRBV4-3 with TRBJ2-2, with D perhaps TRBD1 (7 bases). This CDR3 is built from 17 residues. V lost 6 bases and J 1 base, leaving 18 bases between the germline ends. From germline, CDR1 is LGHNA and CDR2 YSLEER. DNA for the CDR3: TGCGCCAGCAGTCGCCGAGGGACAGCGGGGAACACCGGGGAGCTGTTTTTT. The encoded protein is CASSRRGTAGNTGELFF.

Concerning this clonotype itself: A read error may be the cause here, since a much bigger clone is one base away. The chain uses TRBV12-3 or TRBV12-4 and TRBJ2-1; the match to TRBD1 covers 7 bases. The DNA end is more similar to TRBJ2-7, so the J call may be wrong. The length of the CDR3 is 12 residues. The CDR3 loop is CASSWDSNEQYF. CDR3 in DNA: TGTGCCAGCAGTTGGGACAGCAATGAGCAGTACTTC.